A single sample is the source of the 19 T cell receptor beta chains below, sequenced in a study of blood T cell repertoires in COVID-19. The table came from immunoSEQ multiplex PCR; TCRdb's copy has only in-frame clones and leaves some out. Of roughly 500,000 clones listed, roughly 89% are singletons. The sequencing input was peripheral blood. All receptors come from a man between 18 and 35 years old with COVID-19, enrolled during active disease.

This sequence joins TRBV11-3 and TRBJ2-7; TRBD2 matches 14 bases. Germline CDR1 and CDR2: SGHNT and YENEEA. The CDR3 loop spans 14 amino acids. V was pared by 6 bases and J by 7 bases, with 5 bases of the junction left unmatched. DNA of the CDR3: TGTGCCAGCAGTAACAGACTAGCGGGAGGGGAGCAGTACTTC. It translates to CASSNRLAGGEQYF.

This clone has just one count. The J gene is TRBJ2-5, the V gene TRBV29-1; D perhaps matches TRBD1 (5 bases). CDR3 length: 14 residues. V lost 7 bases, J lost 5 bases, and 20 bases lay in between. Germline V CDR1 and CDR2: SQVTM, ANQGSEA. CDR3 bases: TGCAGCGCCTACCGTCTTACAGGTCGGGAGACCCAGTACTTC. Its translation: CSAYRLTGRETQYF.

CDR3 in amino acids: CASSESGQVYNEQFF. In DNA form, the CDR3 reads TGTGCCAGCAGTGAGTCGGGACAGGTCTACAATGAGCAGTTCTTC. The genes are TRBV2 and TRBJ2-1, with 8 bases lining up with TRBD1. From germline, CDR1 is SNHLY and CDR2 FYNNEI. V was clipped by 3 bases and J by 3 bases; unmatched bases: 4. The CDR3 spans 15 residues.

For the CDR3, the DNA is TGTGCCAGCAGCTTAAACCCCAGGGGAGCGTCTAGGGGCGAGCAGTACTTC. Its protein is CASSLNPRGASRGEQYF. The chain employs TRBV7-3 and TRBJ2-7; D might be TRBD1 (6 bases). Deletions cut 1 base from V and 6 bases from J, with 22 bases between. CDR1 and CDR2 (germline): SGHTA, FQGTGA. The CDR3 is made up of 17 amino acids.

The chain employs TRBV6-4 and TRBJ2-1, with D uncertain. Trimming left V 4 bases short and J 6 bases short, with 10 bases between. Looked up from germline, CDR1 is MRHNA and CDR2 is SNTAGT. This CDR3 has 13 amino acids. As DNA, the CDR3 is TGTGCCAGCAGTGGAGACAATTTCAATGAGCAGTTCTTC. This encodes CASSGDNFNEQFF.

The V call is TRBV21-1, the J call TRBJ1-4; the table's D gene call, TRBD1, was not cross checked with the DNA. TRBV21-1 corresponds to a pseudogene. This CDR3 is built from 17 residues. CDR3 in amino acids: CASSKVFVGQLNEKLFF. The CDR3 DNA sequence: TGTGCCAGCAGCAAAGTTTTTGTGGGCCAATTGAATGAAAAACTGTTTTTT.

The chain combines TRBV7-2 with TRBJ1-2; 10 bases match TRBD1. V shed 4 bases, J shed 2 bases, and the junction held 4 bases outside the gene matches. There are 15 residues in the CDR3. Germline assignment: CDR1 SGHTA and CDR2 FQGNSA. CDR3 region: CASSYGTGVNYGYTF. CDR3 nucleotide sequence: TGTGCCAGCAGCTACGGGACAGGGGTAAACTATGGCTACACCTTC.

V and J are TRBV27 and TRBJ1-2; no reliable D call. The germline V and J ends were trimmed by 6 bases and 3 bases, with 14 bases remaining between them. This CDR3 is 14 amino acids long. The germline V gene encodes CDR1 MNHEY and CDR2 SMNVEV (reference sequence). Here the CDR3 DNA reads TGTGCCAGCAGCGACCACGGTGAGGACTATGGCTACACCTTC. This gives the protein CASSDHGEDYGYTF.

V is TRBV30 and J is TRBJ1-3, with 7 bases matching TRBD1. The trim removed 1 base at V and 0 bases at J, leaving 6 bases unmatched. This CDR3 is 16 amino acids long. Germline V gives CDR1 GTSNPN, CDR2 SVGIG (reference sequence). The CDR3 loop is CAWSEDRASSGNTIYF. CDR3 nucleotides: TGTGCCTGGAGTGAAGACAGGGCTAGCTCTGGAAACACCATATATTTT.

J is TRBJ2-3 and V is TRBV9, with 7 nucleotides matching TRBD2. In germline, CDR1 is SGDLS, CDR2 YYNGEE. This CDR3 spans 13 amino acids. After removal of 5 bases from V and 5 bases from J, the junction contained 5 bases not matched to a gene. The CDR3 DNA sequence: TGTGCCAGCAGTGCGGGGGTAATAGATACGCAGTATTTT. Translated: CASSAGVIDTQYF.

The V call is TRBV19, the J call TRBJ1-2, with TRBD1 matching 7 bases. The CDR3 sequence is 16 residues long. Per the germline V gene, CDR1 is LNHDA and CDR2 is SQIVND (reference sequence). V dropped 3 bases and J dropped 8; count of bases not matched to a gene: 15. The CDR3 sequence: CASSIGTENAAGGYTF. Here the CDR3 DNA reads TGTGCCAGTAGTATCGGGACAGAGAATGCGGCGGGGGGCTACACCTTC.

This chain joins TRBV11-3 and TRBJ2-1; TRBD1 aligns across 12 bases. Germline values: CDR1 SGHNT, CDR2 YENEEA. With 6 bases clipped from V and 7 bases from J, the junction kept 16 bases outside the gene matches. The CDR3 has 18 amino acids. CDR3 residues: CASSPHRLGQGAKNEQFF. CDR3 coding DNA: TGTGCCAGCAGTCCCCATCGTCTGGGACAGGGGGCGAAAAATGAGCAGTTCTTC. Using reference TRBV11-3 and TRBJ2-1 for the parts outside the CDR3, the full variable domain is EAGVVQSPRYKIIEKKQPVAFWCNPISGHNTLYWYLQNLGQGPELLIRYENEEAVDDSQLPKDRFSAERLKGVDSTLKIQPAELGDSAVYLCASSPHRLGQGAKNEQFFGPGTRLTVL.

The chain uses TRBV2 and TRBJ2-7, with 10 bases fitting TRBD1. This CDR3 has 14 residues. The junction had 7 bases not matched to a gene; V was cut back by 7 bases and J by 4 bases. CDR1 and CDR2 (germline): SNHLY, FYNNEI. CDR3 amino acids: CASTATGGRYEQYF. DNA of the CDR3: TGTGCCAGCACCGCGACAGGGGGCAGGTACGAGCAGTACTTC.

CDR3 DNA sequence: TGTGCCAGCAGGCATGGGATACAGGGGGAAGCTTTCTTT. Amino acids: CASRHGIQGEAFF. This chain joins TRBV12-3 or TRBV12-4 and TRBJ1-1; 7 bases fit TRBD1. The CDR3 extends over 13 amino acids. V lost 6 bases to trimming and J lost 8 bases; unmatched junction nucleotides: 9.

The chain recombines TRBV7-9 with TRBJ1-4, with D possibly being TRBD1 (5 bases). V lost 1 base and J lost 10, with 16 bases in between. CDR1 is SEHNR and CDR2 is FQNEAQ in the germline V gene (reference sequence). This CDR3 is 15 amino acids long. The DNA for the CDR3 is TGTGCCAGCAGCTTAGGGCTGACACAGGACGGAAAACTGTTTTTT. Encoded protein: CASSLGLTQDGKLFF.

V is TRBV6-5 and J is TRBJ2-5; D may be TRBD2 (6 bases). The CDR3 extends over 14 amino acids. Per the germline V gene, CDR1 is MNHEY and CDR2 is SVGAGI. Trimming left V 3 bases short and J 1 base short, with 9 bases between. CDR3: CASSYSGIQETQYF. The CDR3 DNA reads TGTGCCAGCAGTTATAGCGGTATCCAAGAGACCCAGTACTTC.

This chain connects TRBV13 to TRBJ2-1, with TRBD2 identical over 10 bases. The CDR3 runs to 16 residues. Germline V gene data show CDR1 as PRHDT and CDR2 as FYEKMQ (reference sequence). The J segment lost 5 bases and the V segment lost 5 bases, leaving 9 bases of the junction unmatched. Written as DNA, the CDR3 is TGTGCCAGCAGCCCACCCGGGACTAGCGACAACAATGAGCAGTTCTTC. Protein sequence: CASSPPGTSDNNEQFF.

The chain combines TRBV5-6 with TRBJ1-1; 8 bases map to TRBD1. Trimming at V came to 4 bases and at J to 6 bases, leaving 8 bases not matched to a gene. Germline values: CDR1 SGHDT, CDR2 YYEEEE. The CDR3 extends over 14 amino acids. CDR3 region: CASSLRQGWSEAFF. The CDR3 DNA follows: TGTGCCAGCAGCCTGAGACAGGGGTGGTCTGAAGCTTTCTTT. The variable domain in full, completed from reference TRBV5-6 and TRBJ1-1, reads DAGVTQSPTHLIKTRGQQVTLRCSPKSGHDTVSWYQQALGQGPQFIFQYYEEEERQRGNFPDRFSGHQFPNYSSELNVNALLLGDSALYLCASSLRQGWSEAFFGQGTRLTVV.

This chain uses TRBV13 with TRBJ2-1; 9 nucleotides match TRBD1. The ends lost 2 bases at V and 5 bases at J; junction bases unmatched: 7. The CDR3 spans 16 residues. Germline lookup yields CDR1 PRHDT and CDR2 FYEKMQ (reference sequence). The CDR3 DNA sequence: TGTGCCAGCAGCTTACAAGGACAGGGGCCAAACAATGAGCAGTTCTTC. It codes for CASSLQGQGPNNEQFF. The whole variable domain, remainder taken from reference TRBV13 and TRBJ2-1, is AAGVIQSPRHLIKEKRETATLKCYPIPRHDTVYWYQQGPGQDPQFLISFYEKMQSDKGSIPDRFSAQQFSDYHSELNMSSLELGDSALYFCASSLQGQGPNNEQFFGPGTRLTVL.